These 17 T cell receptor beta chains originate from one sample sequenced in a study of breast tumors, draining lymph nodes, adjacent tissues (dated by TCRdb to 2016 to 2017). The library was built by means of multiplex PCR. TCRdb shows the sequencer as Illumina HiSeq 2000. The public sequencing data were trimmed at Q25 with fastp and processed into clonotypes with MiXCR by TCRdb, which kept only in-frame beta chains. Every entry covers one CDR3 protein and lists the most common genes and DNA from its rows. Here the sample has about 63,000 distinct CDR3 sequences; roughly 50% occur a single time. The top ten hold around a fifth of the sample. Sequencing was done on a sample of breast tumor tissue. The receptors here all came from a female donor with breast cancer. Some clones in this sample may be carry-over from other donors' samples.

V is TRBV12-3 or TRBV12-4 and J is TRBJ1-3, with 7 bases identical to TRBD1. V lost 5 bases, J lost 2 bases, and 6 bases stayed unmatched. This CDR3 is 15 amino acids long. The CDR3 reads CASSDSGTAGNTIYF. The CDR3 DNA reads TGTGCCAGCAGTGATTCCGGGACAGCTGGAAACACCATATATTTT.

The chain links TRBV7-2 to TRBJ2-2; 8 positions agree with TRBD1. The CDR3 is 15 residues long. The junction had 5 bases not matched to a gene; V was cut back by 6 bases and J by 2 bases. Germline V gene data show CDR1 as SGHTA and CDR2 as FQGNSA. The CDR3 loop reads CASRGGTGNTGELFF. The CDR3 region has the DNA TGTGCCAGCAGGGGCGGGACAGGAAACACCGGGGAGCTGTTTTTT.

This clonotype was seen at least ten times. This may come from a read error, since a much larger clone is one base off. The rearrangement links TRBV12-3 or TRBV12-4 to TRBJ2-1; 7 nucleotides line up with TRBD1. The CDR3 extends over 14 amino acids. The V segment lost 3 bases and the J segment 4 bases; nucleotides outside the gene matches: 3. The CDR3 reads CASSFEGAYNEQFF. The CDR3 coding sequence is TGTGCCAGCAGTTTCGAGGGGGCATACAATGAGCAGTTCTTC.

The genes are TRBV20-1 and TRBJ2-5; maybe TRBD2 (6 bases). Trimming shortened V by 1 base and J by 13 bases, and 16 bases separated the two germline ends. Looked up from germline, CDR1 is DFQATT and CDR2 is SNEGSKA (reference sequence). The CDR3 consists of 12 residues. The CDR3 sequence is CSARGDTGEGYF. The CDR3 nucleotides are TGCAGTGCTAGAGGTGACACGGGAGAGGGGTACTTC.

This clonotype was observed a few times. The CDR3: CSASQGNSPLHF. In DNA form, the CDR3 reads TGCAGTGCTTCGCAGGGGAATTCACCCCTCCACTTT. The genes are TRBV20-1 and TRBJ1-6; weak D call: TRBD1 (6 bases). CDR3 size: 12 residues. The germline V gene encodes CDR1 DFQATT and CDR2 SNEGSKA (reference sequence). Trimming removed 5 bases at V and 7 bases at J, with 9 bases between.

This clonotype has a count of ten or more. An end of the junction differs from the germline gene, which may be a read error. This rearrangement joins TRBV7-2 to TRBJ2-1, with D unclear. This CDR3 is built from 11 residues. CDR1 and CDR2 (germline): SGHTA, FQGNSA. CDR3 loop: CASSSTQTPIF. The CDR3 DNA is TGTGCCAGCAGCTCCACCCAGACCCCCATCTTC. The full variable domain, with the rest looked up from reference TRBV7-2 and TRBJ2-1, is GAGVSQSPSNKVTEKGKDVELRCDPISGHTALYWYRQSLGQGLEFLIYFQGNSAPDKSGLPSDRFSAERTGGSVSTLTIQRTQQEDSAVYLCASSSTQTPIFGPGTRLTVL.

The CDR3 here is CASSPGQIYNEQFF. The DNA for the CDR3 is TGCGCCAGCAGCCCGGGACAGATCTACAATGAGCAGTTCTTC. The chain employs TRBV5-1 and TRBJ2-1, with TRBD1 matching 7 bases. Per the germline V gene, CDR1 is SGHRS and CDR2 is YFSETQ. The CDR3 extends over 14 amino acids. The trim removed 4 bases at V and 3 bases at J, leaving 4 bases unmatched.

Only a few counts were recorded for this clonotype. Since the CDR3 does not end with the conserved phenylalanine or tryptophan, this likely comes from a read error. It is unclear where the CDR3 begins or ends on the DNA, so no DNA is shown, and the CDR3 is as TCRdb lists it. J is TRBJ2-6 and V is TRBV12-3 or TRBV12-4. The CDR3 numbers 8 amino acids, ends counted. This chain's CDR3 is CASSLART.

By share, this clonotype ranks as large. This chain connects TRBV29-1 to TRBJ1-2; 7 bases map to TRBD1. J lost 1 base, V lost 4 bases, and 3 bases had no gene match. This CDR3 comprises 13 residues. CDR1 is SQVTM and CDR2 is ANQGSEA in the germline V gene. The chain's CDR3 is CSVGDSVNYGYTF. The CDR3 DNA is TGCAGCGTTGGGGACAGCGTTAACTATGGCTACACCTTC.

The chain carries TRBV20-1 and TRBJ1-5; possible D gene TRBD1, 6 bases. CDR1 and CDR2 from the germline V gene are DFQATT and SNEGSKA (reference sequence). This CDR3 spans 14 amino acids. The V gene lost 5 bases and the J gene lost 1 base, with 12 bases spanning the gap. CDR3 coding DNA: TGCAGTGCTGAATCAGGGGTGAGCAATCAGCCCCAGCATTTT. It codes for CSAESGVSNQPQHF.

In its sample, this clonotype was seen many times. A much larger clone sits a single nucleotide away, making a read error possible. This chain joins TRBV5-6 and TRBJ2-3; no definite D call. The V end was cut by 0 bases, the J end by 3 bases, with 11 bases between. The CDR3 contains 15 residues. Germline assignment: CDR1 SGHDT and CDR2 YYEEEE. For the CDR3, the DNA is TGTGCCAGCAGCTTGGGGAGTTCTCCGACAGATACGCAGTATTTT. The encoded protein is CASSLGSSPTDTQYF.

The sample holds a few counts of this clonotype. The rearrangement joins TRBV20-1 to TRBJ1-6; TRBD1 aligns across 7 bases. Trimming took 6 bases from V and 8 from J; bases not matched to a gene: 7. The CDR3 spans 13 residues. Germline lookup yields CDR1 DFQATT and CDR2 SNEGSKA (reference sequence). The CDR3 sequence is CSATGTVDSPLHF. CDR3 DNA: TGCAGTGCCACCGGGACAGTGGATTCACCCCTCCACTTT.

As regards this clonotype: A read error may account for a junction end that differs from germline. This chain connects TRBV7-8 to TRBJ2-7; TRBD1 aligns across 11 bases. Germline V gene sequence: CDR1 SGHVS, CDR2 FQNEAQ. There are 15 residues in the CDR3. CDR3 residues: CAGSLGGTGGYEQYF. The CDR3 nucleotides are TGTGCCGGCAGCTTAGGAGGGACAGGGGGTTACGAGCAGTACTTC.

This clonotype was seen ten or more times. The chain recombines TRBV9 with TRBJ2-3, with 12 bases fitting TRBD2. V shed 2 bases, J shed 2 bases, and the junction held 3 bases outside the gene matches. The CDR3 has 16 amino acids. Germline CDR1 SGDLS, CDR2 YYNGEE. The CDR3 protein is CASSVTSGRFTDTQYF. The CDR3 DNA follows: TGTGCCAGCAGCGTTACTAGCGGGAGGTTCACAGATACGCAGTATTTT. The full variable domain, completed using reference TRBV9 and TRBJ2-3, is DSGVTQTPKHLITATGQRVTLRCSPRSGDLSVYWYQQSLDQGLQFLIQYYNGEERAKGNILERFSAQQFPDLHSELNLSSLELGDSALYFCASSVTSGRFTDTQYFGPGTRLTVL.

This clonotype was recorded many times. One end of the junction varies from germline; a read error may be responsible. For the CDR3, the DNA is TGTGCCAGCAGGCCCGAAGGGACTAACTATGGCCACACCTTC. Its protein product is CASRPEGTNYGHTF. The chain is built from TRBV7-9 and TRBJ1-2; tentatively, D is TRBD1 (5 bases). Germline CDR1 is SEHNR and CDR2 is FQNEAQ (reference sequence). The CDR3 has 14 residues. The whole variable domain, remainder taken from reference TRBV7-9 and TRBJ1-2, is DTGVSQNPRHKITKRGQNVTFRCDPISEHNRLYWYRQTLGQGPEFLTYFQNEAQLEKSRLLSDRFSAERPKGSFSTLEIQRTEQGDSAMYLCASRPEGTNYGHTFGSGTRLTVV.

In this sample, this clonotype turned up a few times. The chain employs TRBV19 and TRBJ2-1; 14 bases agree with TRBD2. This CDR3 comprises 17 residues. Germline CDR1 and CDR2: LNHDA and SQIVND (reference sequence). After removal of 7 bases from V and 2 bases from J, the junction contained 7 bases not matched to a gene. CDR3 DNA: TGTGCCAGTACCGCCCCGGGACTAGCGGGAGCCTACAATGAGCAGTTCTTC. It encodes CASTAPGLAGAYNEQFF.

This clonotype was seen at least ten times. The V call is TRBV6-1, the J call TRBJ2-2; D tentatively fits TRBD1 or TRBD2 (5 bases each). CDR1 MNHNS and CDR2 SASEGT come from the germline V gene. The CDR3 is 16 amino acids. The V gene lost 4 bases and the J gene lost 4 bases, with 16 bases spanning the gap. The CDR3 nucleotides are TGTGCCAGCAGTGGGGGGTCCTGGTCGTCCACCGGGGAGCTGTTTTTT. Translation: CASSGGSWSSTGELFF.